These T cell receptor beta chains were read from a single sample in a study of shared clonotypes between healthy human individuals. Assay used: immunoSEQ multiplex PCR; TCRdb lists only in-frame clones, some missing. The sample holds around 2.1 million clones, 93% seen once. The sample taken for sequencing was naive CD8+ T cells from PBMCs. The receptor set was obtained from a young man in good health. Some clones in this sample may be carry-over from other donors' samples. CDR3s include the opening cysteine and the closing phenylalanine or tryptophan. Fields, in order: clone size, J gene, D gene, V gene, CDR3 protein, CDR3 DNA. The D gene is left open where the match is weak. The size of a clone is reported for some rows only, either as once, few or many, or as a class for expanded clones.

clone size: -
J gene: TRBJ1-2
D gene: -
V gene: TRBV7-9
CDR3 protein: CASSIGQRYTF
CDR3 DNA: TGTGCCAGCAGCATCGGACAGCGCTACACCTTC

clone size: -
J gene: TRBJ2-7
D gene: TRBD2
V gene: TRBV5-1
CDR3 protein: CASSEELAGPLYEQYF
CDR3 DNA: TGCGCCAGCAGCGAGGAGCTAGCGGGACCCCTCTACGAGCAGTACTTC

clone size: -
J gene: TRBJ2-1
D gene: -
V gene: TRBV7-9
CDR3 protein: CASSFTSEQFF
CDR3 DNA: TGTGCCAGCAGCTTTACTTCTGAGCAGTTCTTC

clone size: -
J gene: TRBJ2-7
D gene: -
V gene: TRBV5-6
CDR3 protein: CASSLGGSHYEQYF
CDR3 DNA: TGTGCCAGCAGCTTAGGCGGGTCACACTACGAGCAGTACTTC

clone size: -
J gene: TRBJ1-2
D gene: -
V gene: TRBV6-6
CDR3 protein: CASTPWGGYGYTF
CDR3 DNA: TGTGCCAGCACCCCCTGGGGGGGGTATGGCTACACCTTC

clone size: -
J gene: TRBJ1-4
D gene: -
V gene: TRBV7-9
CDR3 protein: CASSLAWQGLEKLFF
CDR3 DNA: TGTGCCAGCAGCTTAGCATGGCAGGGACTTGAAAAACTGTTTTTT

clone size: -
J gene: TRBJ1-5
D gene: TRBD1
V gene: TRBV2
CDR3 protein: CASSVEGGEDQPQHF
CDR3 DNA: TGTGCCAGCAGTGTAGAAGGGGGCGAGGATCAGCCCCAGCATTTT

clone size: -
J gene: TRBJ1-4
D gene: TRBD1
V gene: TRBV27
CDR3 protein: CASSSTGWSEKLFF
CDR3 DNA: TGTGCCAGCAGTTCGACAGGGTGGAGCGAAAAACTGTTTTTT

clone size: -
J gene: TRBJ2-7
D gene: TRBD1
V gene: TRBV2
CDR3 protein: CASSDQGADYEQYF
CDR3 DNA: TGTGCCAGCAGTGACCAGGGGGCGGACTACGAGCAGTACTTC

clone size: -
J gene: TRBJ1-3
D gene: -
V gene: TRBV4-1
CDR3 protein: CASSPHPAVGNTIYF
CDR3 DNA: TGCGCCAGCAGCCCCCATCCGGCAGTGGGAAACACCATATATTTT

clone size: -
J gene: TRBJ1-2
D gene: -
V gene: TRBV19
CDR3 protein: CASSPGGTFGYTF
CDR3 DNA: TGTGCCAGTAGTCCCGGAGGGACTTTCGGCTACACCTTC

clone size: -
J gene: TRBJ2-2
D gene: -
V gene: TRBV18
CDR3 protein: CASSPPLELRETGELFF
CDR3 DNA: TGTGCCAGCTCACCACCGTTAGAACTAAGGGAGACCGGGGAGCTGTTTTTT

clone size: -
J gene: TRBJ2-7
D gene: TRBD1
V gene: TRBV28
CDR3 protein: CASSTRQGWYEQYF
CDR3 DNA: TGTGCCAGCAGTACAAGACAGGGGTGGTACGAGCAGTACTTC

clone size: -
J gene: TRBJ2-7
D gene: -
V gene: TRBV6-6
CDR3 protein: CASSYSFSAGEQYF
CDR3 DNA: TGTGCCAGCAGTTACTCGTTCTCAGCGGGCGAGCAGTACTTC

clone size: once
J gene: TRBJ1-1
D gene: -
V gene: TRBV28
CDR3 protein: CASSMLNAPNTEAFF
CDR3 DNA: TGTGCCAGCAGTATGCTTAATGCACCCAACACTGAAGCTTTCTTT

clone size: -
J gene: TRBJ2-1
D gene: TRBD2
V gene: TRBV28
CDR3 protein: CASSLTLAGGYNEQFF
CDR3 DNA: TGTGCCAGCAGTCTAACGCTAGCGGGAGGGTACAATGAGCAGTTCTTC

clone size: once
J gene: TRBJ2-7
D gene: -
V gene: TRBV25-1
CDR3 protein: CASSETGSYEQYF
CDR3 DNA: TGTGCCAGCAGTGAAACGGGGAGCTACGAGCAGTACTTC

clone size: -
J gene: TRBJ1-2
D gene: -
V gene: TRBV9
CDR3 protein: CASSVGPMRGYGYTF
CDR3 DNA: TGTGCCAGCAGCGTAGGCCCGATGCGGGGCTATGGCTACACCTTC

clone size: -
J gene: TRBJ1-2
D gene: -
V gene: TRBV21-1
CDR3 protein: CASSVARTGCSYGYTF
CDR3 DNA: TGTGCCAGCAGCGTAGCTCGGACCGGCTGTAGCTATGGCTACACCTTC

clone size: -
J gene: TRBJ2-7
D gene: TRBD1
V gene: TRBV5-1
CDR3 protein: CASSQPGQAYEQYF
CDR3 DNA: TGCGCCAGCAGCCAACCGGGACAGGCCTACGAGCAGTACTTC

clone size: -
J gene: TRBJ2-7
D gene: -
V gene: TRBV5-1
CDR3 protein: CASSLTETIYEQYF
CDR3 DNA: TGCGCCAGCAGCTTGACAGAAACGATCTACGAGCAGTACTTC

clone size: -
J gene: TRBJ2-1
D gene: TRBD2
V gene: TRBV7-7
CDR3 protein: CASSSGLAGGDNEQFF
CDR3 DNA: TGTGCCAGCAGCTCGGGACTAGCGGGAGGGGACAATGAGCAGTTCTTC

clone size: -
J gene: TRBJ2-1
D gene: -
V gene: TRBV9
CDR3 protein: CASSGEAEQFF
CDR3 DNA: TGTGCCAGCAGCGGGGAGGCTGAGCAGTTCTTC

clone size: once
J gene: TRBJ1-1
D gene: -
V gene: TRBV28
CDR3 protein: CASQATGMAEAFF
CDR3 DNA: TGTGCCAGCCAGGCTACAGGGATGGCTGAAGCTTTCTTT

clone size: -
J gene: TRBJ2-7
D gene: -
V gene: TRBV4-1
CDR3 protein: CASSQDQVAEREQYF
CDR3 DNA: TGCGCCAGCAGCCAAGATCAAGTAGCGGAACGCGAGCAGTACTTC

clone size: -
J gene: TRBJ1-5
D gene: -
V gene: TRBV7-9
CDR3 protein: CASSPSSNQPQHF
CDR3 DNA: TGTGCCAGCAGCCCGTCCAGCAATCAGCCCCAGCATTTT

clone size: -
J gene: TRBJ1-2
D gene: -
V gene: TRBV28
CDR3 protein: CASSLVPSYGYTF
CDR3 DNA: TGTGCCAGCAGTTTAGTTCCATCCTATGGCTACACCTTC

clone size: -
J gene: TRBJ2-7
D gene: -
V gene: TRBV5-6
CDR3 protein: CASSPRTFDYEQYF
CDR3 DNA: TGTGCCAGCAGCCCTAGGACATTTGACTACGAGCAGTACTTC

clone size: once
J gene: TRBJ2-5
D gene: -
V gene: TRBV27
CDR3 protein: CASSLGGTQYF
CDR3 DNA: TGTGCCAGCAGTTTGGGCGGGACCCAGTACTTC

clone size: -
J gene: TRBJ2-1
D gene: -
V gene: TRBV29-1
CDR3 protein: CSVEGLVVNEQFF
CDR3 DNA: TGCAGCGTTGAGGGTCTAGTCGTCAATGAGCAGTTCTTC

clone size: -
J gene: TRBJ2-7
D gene: -
V gene: TRBV7-9
CDR3 protein: CASSFAGPLDEQYF
CDR3 DNA: TGTGCCAGCAGCTTTGCGGGACCCCTCGACGAGCAGTACTTC

clone size: -
J gene: TRBJ2-2
D gene: TRBD1
V gene: TRBV4-3
CDR3 protein: CASSQGTGVNTGELFF
CDR3 DNA: TGCGCCAGCAGCCAAGGAACAGGGGTGAACACCGGGGAGCTGTTTTTT

clone size: -
J gene: TRBJ1-5
D gene: -
V gene: TRBV7-3
CDR3 protein: CASSLEGISNQPQHF
CDR3 DNA: TGTGCCAGCAGCTTAGAGGGAATTAGCAATCAGCCCCAGCATTTT

clone size: -
J gene: TRBJ2-7
D gene: TRBD1
V gene: TRBV9
CDR3 protein: CASSPDRVSEQYF
CDR3 DNA: TGTGCCAGCAGCCCGGACAGGGTAAGCGAGCAGTACTTC

clone size: -
J gene: TRBJ2-1
D gene: -
V gene: TRBV2
CDR3 protein: CASGGAVATYNEQFF
CDR3 DNA: TGTGCCAGCGGGGGAGCGGTAGCGACGTACAATGAGCAGTTCTTC

clone size: -
J gene: TRBJ2-7
D gene: -
V gene: TRBV30
CDR3 protein: CAWGPGAGTHEQYF
CDR3 DNA: TGTGCCTGGGGACCGGGTGCGGGAACGCACGAGCAGTACTTC

clone size: -
J gene: TRBJ2-3
D gene: TRBD2
V gene: TRBV5-1
CDR3 protein: CASSRSLAGTADTQYF
CDR3 DNA: TGCGCCAGCAGCCGATCTCTAGCGGGAACTGCAGATACGCAGTATTTT

clone size: -
J gene: TRBJ2-5
D gene: TRBD2
V gene: TRBV2
CDR3 protein: CASLTSGRAEETQYF
CDR3 DNA: TGTGCCAGTCTCACTAGCGGGAGGGCCGAAGAGACCCAGTACTTC

clone size: -
J gene: TRBJ2-7
D gene: TRBD2
V gene: TRBV7-9
CDR3 protein: CASSSSGRVYEQYF
CDR3 DNA: TGTGCCAGCAGCAGTAGCGGGAGAGTCTACGAGCAGTACTTC

clone size: once
J gene: TRBJ2-7
D gene: TRBD2
V gene: TRBV11-2
CDR3 protein: CASSLGARLAGAYEQYF
CDR3 DNA: TGTGCCAGCAGCTTAGGGGCCCGACTAGCGGGAGCTTACGAGCAGTACTTC

clone size: -
J gene: TRBJ2-7
D gene: TRBD2
V gene: TRBV7-9
CDR3 protein: CASSLVSKGLVYEQYF
CDR3 DNA: TGTGCCAGCAGCTTAGTTAGTAAGGGACTAGTCTACGAGCAGTACTTC

clone size: -
J gene: TRBJ1-1
D gene: -
V gene: TRBV28
CDR3 protein: CASSFTQTTEAFF
CDR3 DNA: TGTGCCAGCAGTTTCACTCAGACCACTGAAGCTTTCTTT

clone size: -
J gene: TRBJ2-7
D gene: TRBD2
V gene: TRBV10-3
CDR3 protein: CALSPVAGEEGHEQYF
CDR3 DNA: TGTGCCCTATCTCCAGTAGCGGGAGAAGAGGGGCACGAGCAGTACTTC

clone size: many
J gene: TRBJ2-7
D gene: TRBD1
V gene: TRBV5-1
CDR3 protein: CASSPEPTGGKDEQYF
CDR3 DNA: TGCGCCAGCAGCCCCGAACCGACAGGGGGCAAGGACGAGCAGTACTTC

clone size: few
J gene: TRBJ1-5
D gene: -
V gene: TRBV2
CDR3 protein: CASSDGQPQHF
CDR3 DNA: TGTGCCAGCAGTGATGGTCAGCCCCAGCATTTT

clone size: -
J gene: TRBJ1-1
D gene: -
V gene: TRBV4-2
CDR3 protein: CASSQVSGLNTEAFF
CDR3 DNA: TGTGCCAGCAGCCAAGTATCAGGGTTGAACACTGAAGCTTTCTTT

clone size: -
J gene: TRBJ1-1
D gene: -
V gene: TRBV7-2
CDR3 protein: CASSSLTPGPEAFF
CDR3 DNA: TGTGCCAGCAGCTCGTTGACTCCGGGGCCCGAAGCTTTCTTT

clone size: -
J gene: TRBJ2-7
D gene: -
V gene: TRBV4-1
CDR3 protein: CASSQSSGSEQYF
CDR3 DNA: TGCGCCAGCAGCCAAAGCTCAGGGTCCGAGCAGTACTTC

clone size: -
J gene: TRBJ2-5
D gene: -
V gene: TRBV10-2
CDR3 protein: CASRASIQQEGTQYF
CDR3 DNA: TGCGCCAGCAGGGCGTCTATACAACAGGAGGGGACCCAGTACTTC

clone size: -
J gene: TRBJ2-7
D gene: -
V gene: TRBV5-1
CDR3 protein: CASSPWDRTYEQYF
CDR3 DNA: TGCGCCAGCAGCCCCTGGGACCGAACCTACGAGCAGTACTTC